This entry concerns a single T cell receptor beta chain. Antigen: not known. Individuals selected for sequencing had exhibited CD8+CD57+ cell expansion on flow cytometry. Severe acquired aplastic anemia was present in all patients. Patients had undergone no therapy by the time their blood was sampled. The CDR3 sequence is 14 residues long. The germline gives CDR1 SNHLY, CDR2 FYNNEI. Trimming removed 5 bases at V and 6 bases at J, with 13 bases between. These data belong to a study of CD8+CD57+ T cells in acquired aplastic anemia. Whole-study context: Sorting CD4+ and CD8+ cells gave DNA averaging roughly 3.2 ug.

The use of genomic DNA as template underpinned the TCR beta VDJ and CDR3 profiling. TCRdb re-called the reads through MiXCR, storing one row per CDR3 protein. The table shows some 200,000 distinct CDR3 sequences, with less than 60% occurring only once. Broader study findings: No significant patient-versus-control difference appeared in CD8+ Simpson's diversity.

The genes are TRBV2 and TRBJ2-2, with a tentative D call TRBD2 (6 bases). The specimen was sorted CD4+, CD8+, or CD8+CD57+ T cells (not recorded which) from PBMCs. This clonotype was sampled from a human donor with aplastic anemia. CDR3 in amino acids: CASSWTIGAGELFF. In DNA form, the CDR3 reads TGTGCCAGCAGTTGGACTATCGGAGCCGGGGAGCTGTTTTTT.